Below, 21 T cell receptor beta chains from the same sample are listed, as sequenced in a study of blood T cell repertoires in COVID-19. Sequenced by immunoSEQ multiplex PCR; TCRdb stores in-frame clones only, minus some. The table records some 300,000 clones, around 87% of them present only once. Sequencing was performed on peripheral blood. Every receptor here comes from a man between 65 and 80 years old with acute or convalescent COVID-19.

DNA of the CDR3: TGTGCCAGCAGCTTCGGAGGGTGGAATGAAAAACTGTTTTTT. Translation gives CASSFGGWNEKLFF. The chain couples TRBV7-2 to TRBJ1-4; D is ambiguous. Germline V gene lookup returns CDR1 SGHTA and CDR2 FQGNSA. Trimming took 3 bases from V and 5 from J, leaving 10 bases between them. This CDR3 has 14 amino acids. The full variable domain, in which reference TRBV7-2 and TRBJ1-4 provide the parts outside the CDR3, is GAGVSQSPSNKVTEKGKDVELRCDPISGHTALYWYRQSLGQGLEFLIYFQGNSAPDKSGLPSDRFSAERTGGSVSTLTIQRTQQEDSAVYLCASSFGGWNEKLFFGSGTQLSVL.

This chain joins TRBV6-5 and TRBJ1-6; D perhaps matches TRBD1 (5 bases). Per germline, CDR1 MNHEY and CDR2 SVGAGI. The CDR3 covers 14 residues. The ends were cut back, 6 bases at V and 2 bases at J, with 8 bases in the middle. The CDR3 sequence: CASRQAPYNSPLHF. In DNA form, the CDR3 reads TGTGCCAGCAGACAGGCCCCCTATAATTCACCCCTCCACTTT.

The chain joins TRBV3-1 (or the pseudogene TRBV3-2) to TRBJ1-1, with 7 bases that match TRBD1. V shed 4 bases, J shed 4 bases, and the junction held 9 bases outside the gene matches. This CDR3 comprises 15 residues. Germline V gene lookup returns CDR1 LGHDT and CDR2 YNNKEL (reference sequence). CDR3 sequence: CASSPLGGSGTEAFF. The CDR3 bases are TGTGCCAGCAGCCCATTAGGGGGCAGTGGCACTGAAGCTTTCTTT.

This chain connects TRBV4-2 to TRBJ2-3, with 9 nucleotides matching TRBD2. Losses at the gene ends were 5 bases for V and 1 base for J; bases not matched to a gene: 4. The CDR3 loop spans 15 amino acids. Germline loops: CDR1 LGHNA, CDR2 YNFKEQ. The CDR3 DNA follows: TGTGCCAGCAGCTCACGACTAGCGGGCACAGATACGCAGTATTTT. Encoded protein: CASSSRLAGTDTQYF.

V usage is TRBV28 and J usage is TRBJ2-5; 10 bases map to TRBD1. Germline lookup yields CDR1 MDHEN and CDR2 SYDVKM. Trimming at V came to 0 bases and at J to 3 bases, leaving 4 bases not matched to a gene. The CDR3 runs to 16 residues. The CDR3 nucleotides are TGTGCCAGCAGTTTATGGTCAGGACAGGGGGAAGAGACCCAGTACTTC. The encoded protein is CASSLWSGQGEETQYF.

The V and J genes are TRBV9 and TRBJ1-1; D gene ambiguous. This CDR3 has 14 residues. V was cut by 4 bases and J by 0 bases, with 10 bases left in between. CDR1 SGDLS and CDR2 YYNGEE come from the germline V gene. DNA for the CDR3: TGTGCCAGCAGCTCCAGACAACTGAACACTGAAGCTTTCTTT. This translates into CASSSRQLNTEAFF.

The CDR3 loop reads CASSQEAYEQYF. CDR3 coding DNA: TGTGCCAGCAGCCAAGAGGCTTACGAGCAGTACTTC. The J gene is TRBJ2-7, the V gene TRBV3-1 (or the pseudogene TRBV3-2); D ambiguous. CDR3 length equals 12 residues. Germline V gives CDR1 LGHDT, CDR2 YNNKEL (reference sequence). V was cut by 0 bases and J by 4 bases, with 4 bases left in between.

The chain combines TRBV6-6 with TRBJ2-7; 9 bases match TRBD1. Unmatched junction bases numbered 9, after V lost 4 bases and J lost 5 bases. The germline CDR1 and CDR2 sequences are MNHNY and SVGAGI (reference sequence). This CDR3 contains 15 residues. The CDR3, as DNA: TGTGCCAGCAGTTCGGCCGGGACAGGGTACCACGAGCAGTACTTC. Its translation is CASSSAGTGYHEQYF.

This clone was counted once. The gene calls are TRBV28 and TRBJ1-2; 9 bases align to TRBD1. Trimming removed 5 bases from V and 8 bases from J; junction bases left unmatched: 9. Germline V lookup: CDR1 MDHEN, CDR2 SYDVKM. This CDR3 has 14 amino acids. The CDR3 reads CASSTQGDRVGYTF. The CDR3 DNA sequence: TGTGCCAGCAGTACTCAGGGGGACAGGGTGGGCTACACCTTC.

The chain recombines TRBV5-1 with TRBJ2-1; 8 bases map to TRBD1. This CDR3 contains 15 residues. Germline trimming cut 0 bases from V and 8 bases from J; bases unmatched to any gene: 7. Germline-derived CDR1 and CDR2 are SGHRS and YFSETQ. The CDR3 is CASSLASGQVDEQFF. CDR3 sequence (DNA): TGCGCCAGCAGCTTGGCATCGGGACAGGTCGATGAGCAGTTCTTC.

Here the CDR3 reads CASSTGAAGNTIYF. CDR3 nucleotides: TGTGCCAGCTCAACAGGGGCGGCAGGAAACACCATATATTTT. This chain links TRBV18 with TRBJ1-3; 7 bases fit TRBD1. The J segment lost 4 bases and the V segment lost 5 bases, leaving 5 bases of the junction unmatched. Looked up from germline, CDR1 is KGHSH and CDR2 is LQKENI. This CDR3 comprises 14 residues.

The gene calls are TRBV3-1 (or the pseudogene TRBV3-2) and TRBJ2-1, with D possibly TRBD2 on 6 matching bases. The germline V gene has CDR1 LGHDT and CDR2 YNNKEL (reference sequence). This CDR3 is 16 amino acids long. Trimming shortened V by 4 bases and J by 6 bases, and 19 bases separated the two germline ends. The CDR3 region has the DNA TGTGCCAGCAGCCCGTGGCTCGGGGGTAGAAGCAATGAGCAGTTCTTC. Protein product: CASSPWLGGRSNEQFF.

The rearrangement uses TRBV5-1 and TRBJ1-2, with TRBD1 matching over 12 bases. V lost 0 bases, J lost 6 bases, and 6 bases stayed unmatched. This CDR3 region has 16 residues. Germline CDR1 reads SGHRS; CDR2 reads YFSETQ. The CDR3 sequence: CASSLEGTGGGNGYTF. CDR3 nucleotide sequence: TGCGCCAGCAGCTTGGAGGGGACAGGGGGCGGGAATGGCTACACCTTC.

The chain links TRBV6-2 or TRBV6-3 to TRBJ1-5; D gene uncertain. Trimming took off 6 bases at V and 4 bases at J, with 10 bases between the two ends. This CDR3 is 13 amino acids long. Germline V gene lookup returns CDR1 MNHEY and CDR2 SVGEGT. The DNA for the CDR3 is TGTGCCAGCAGCGGACTGGGAAATCAGCCCCAGCATTTT. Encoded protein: CASSGLGNQPQHF.

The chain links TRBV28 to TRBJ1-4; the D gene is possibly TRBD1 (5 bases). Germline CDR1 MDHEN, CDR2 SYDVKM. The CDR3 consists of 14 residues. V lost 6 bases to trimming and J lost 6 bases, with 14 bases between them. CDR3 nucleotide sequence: TGTGCCAGCAGCAAACCAGGGCGATATGAAAAACTGTTTTTT. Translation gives CASSKPGRYEKLFF.

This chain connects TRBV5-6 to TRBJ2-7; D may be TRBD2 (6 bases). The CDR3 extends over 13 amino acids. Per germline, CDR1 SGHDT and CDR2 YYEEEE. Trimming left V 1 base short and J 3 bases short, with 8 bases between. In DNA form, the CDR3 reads TGTGCCAGCAGCTTGACTAGCTTCTACGAGCAGTACTTC. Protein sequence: CASSLTSFYEQYF.

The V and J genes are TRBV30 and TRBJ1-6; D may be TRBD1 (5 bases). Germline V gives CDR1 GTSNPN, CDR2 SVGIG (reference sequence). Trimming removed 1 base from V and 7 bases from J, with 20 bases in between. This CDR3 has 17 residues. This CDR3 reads CAWSGVGGIPHNSPLHF. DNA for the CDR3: TGTGCCTGGAGTGGCGTGGGGGGGATCCCCCACAATTCACCCCTCCACTTT. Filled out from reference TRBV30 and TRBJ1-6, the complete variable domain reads SQTIHQWPATLVQPVGSPLSLECTVEGTSNPNLYWYRQAAGRGLQLLFYSVGIGQISSEVPQNLSASRPQDRQFILSSKKLLLSDSGFYLCAWSGVGGIPHNSPLHFGNGTRLTVT.

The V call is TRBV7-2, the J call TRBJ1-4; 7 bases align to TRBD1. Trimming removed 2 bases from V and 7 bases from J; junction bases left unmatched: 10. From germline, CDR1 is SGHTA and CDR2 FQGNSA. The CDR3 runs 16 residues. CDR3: CASSLSLAGGSEKLFF. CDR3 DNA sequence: TGTGCCAGCAGCTTATCCCTCGCAGGGGGTAGTGAAAAACTGTTTTTT. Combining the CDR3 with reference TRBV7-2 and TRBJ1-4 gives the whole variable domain GAGVSQSPSNKVTEKGKDVELRCDPISGHTALYWYRQSLGQGLEFLIYFQGNSAPDKSGLPSDRFSAERTGGSVSTLTIQRTQQEDSAVYLCASSLSLAGGSEKLFFGSGTQLSVL.

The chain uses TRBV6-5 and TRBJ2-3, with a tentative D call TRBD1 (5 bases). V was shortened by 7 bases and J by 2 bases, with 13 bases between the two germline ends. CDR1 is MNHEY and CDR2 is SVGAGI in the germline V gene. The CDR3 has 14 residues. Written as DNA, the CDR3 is TGTGCCAGCAAGCTGGACACTTCCACAGATACGCAGTATTTT. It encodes CASKLDTSTDTQYF.

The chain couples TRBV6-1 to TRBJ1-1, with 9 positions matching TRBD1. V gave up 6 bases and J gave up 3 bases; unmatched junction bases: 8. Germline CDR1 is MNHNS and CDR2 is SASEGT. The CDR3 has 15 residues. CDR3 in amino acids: CASSRTGAYDTEAFF. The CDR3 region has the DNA TGTGCCAGCAGCCGGACAGGGGCGTATGACACTGAAGCTTTCTTT.

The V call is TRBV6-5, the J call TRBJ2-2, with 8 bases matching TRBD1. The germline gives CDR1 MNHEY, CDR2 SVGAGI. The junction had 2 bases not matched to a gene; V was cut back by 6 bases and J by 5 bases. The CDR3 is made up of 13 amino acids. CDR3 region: CASRTGVTGELFF. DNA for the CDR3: TGTGCCAGCAGGACAGGGGTAACCGGGGAGCTGTTTTTT.